This entry describes one T cell receptor beta chain. From germline, CDR1 is SGHDT and CDR2 YYEEEE. V lost 4 bases, J lost 2 bases, and 7 bases stayed unmatched. There are 15 residues in the CDR3. Measured with immunoSEQ multiplex PCR; TCRdb has only the in-frame clones, and not every one. Here the sample spans some 34,000 clones, roughly 86% being singletons. This record belongs to a study of chemoradiotherapy in HPV16-positive cancers. V gene TRBV5-6 combines with J gene TRBJ2-7, with 9 bases lining up with TRBD1. Sequences were derived from blood, sampled from a patient who underwent chemoradiotherapy. This TCR was recovered from a human donor with HPV-associated anogenital cancer. CDR3 in amino acids: CASSVRDREAYEQYF. In DNA, the CDR3 is TGTGCCAGCAGCGTCCGGGACAGGGAAGCCTACGAGCAGTACTTC.